Below are 3 T cell receptor beta chains sequenced from a single sample in a study of response to subunit inactivated influenza vaccine. TCRdb recomputed calls from the RT-PCR reads with MiXCR, one row per CDR3 protein. This table has about 780,000 distinct CDR3 sequences, about 18% appearing once. The input for sequencing was PBMCs from blood, taken 5 days after vaccination. These receptors were obtained from a man aged 50 to 59 who received an inactivated influenza vaccine.

In this sample, this clonotype turned up a few times. The chain recombines TRBV5-1 with TRBJ2-5; 12 positions agree with TRBD2. There are 16 residues in the CDR3. V gave up 4 bases and J gave up 5 bases; unmatched junction bases: 9. Germline CDR1 reads SGHRS; CDR2 reads YFSETQ. This CDR3 is CASSPRLAGDRETQYF. DNA of the CDR3: TGCGCCAGCAGCCCGAGACTAGCGGGAGATCGGGAGACCCAGTACTTC.

The table lists this clonotype with many counts. This rearrangement joins TRBV12-3 or TRBV12-4 to TRBJ1-1; D remains unclear. The V and J ends lost 3 bases and 1 base respectively, with 9 bases between them. The CDR3 sequence is 14 residues long. The CDR3: CASSFEGKNTEAFF. Here the CDR3 DNA reads TGTGCCAGCAGTTTTGAGGGAAAGAACACTGAAGCTTTCTTT.

This clonotype was counted at least ten times. The V and J genes are TRBV7-9 and TRBJ1-2, with D hard to call. The germline V and J ends were trimmed by 8 bases and 8 bases, with 15 bases remaining between them. Germline V gives CDR1 SEHNR, CDR2 FQNEAQ (reference sequence). The CDR3 runs to 12 residues. DNA for the CDR3: TGTGCCAGCTCCCGGGGATCTGGAGGCTACACCTTC. Translated, it gives CASSRGSGGYTF.